These T cell receptor beta chains were read from a single sample in a study of cytomegalovirus exposure and HLA in healthy donors. Method: immunoSEQ multiplex PCR; TCRdb's copy keeps in-frame clones and lacks some. The sample holds 150,000 or so clones, 55% to 70% seen once. The sample comprised PBMCs. Receptors were obtained from a woman aged 25 to 39 in good health and CMV-seropositive. Each CDR3 is given with its conserved first and last residue. D genes are given only for firm matches. Clone size is not always given. Where it is, it says once, few, many or a class for expanded clones.

J: TRBJ2-7; size: -; V: TRBV4-2; D: TRBD1; DNA: TGTGCCAGCAGCCAAACCGGGGACAGCTCCTACGAGCAGTACTTC; CDR3: CASSQTGDSSYEQYF
J: TRBJ1-3; size: -; V: TRBV2; D: -; DNA: TGTGCCAGCAGTGATAATGGCAGTCTCCTCCATTTT; CDR3: CASSDNGSLLHF
J: TRBJ2-7; size: few; V: TRBV10-3; D: -; DNA: TGTGCCATCAGTGAACTAAAGGTCCCCGAGCAGTACTTC; CDR3: CAISELKVPEQYF
J: TRBJ1-1; size: -; V: TRBV29-1; D: -; DNA: TGCAGCGTCGCCGCATCACAGACGAGATTCACTGAAGCTTTCTTT; CDR3: CSVAASQTRFTEAFF
J: TRBJ2-1; size: -; V: TRBV9; D: -; DNA: TGTGCCAGCAGCGGAGTGGGGGGCAATGAGCAGTTCTTC; CDR3: CASSGVGGNEQFF
J: TRBJ2-2; size: -; V: TRBV5-4; D: -; DNA: TGTGCCAGCAGCTTGGGGGCCACCGGGGAGCTGTTTTTT; CDR3: CASSLGATGELFF
J: TRBJ1-2; size: -; V: TRBV29-1; D: -; DNA: TGCAGCGTTGGTCCCTCCGTTGGCTACACCTTC; CDR3: CSVGPSVGYTF
J: TRBJ2-7; size: -; V: TRBV11-2; D: -; DNA: TGTGCCAGCAGCTTAGATCGGCCTAGCTACTACGAGCAGTACTTC; CDR3: CASSLDRPSYYEQYF
J: TRBJ2-3; size: -; V: TRBV5-1; D: TRBD1; DNA: TGCGCCAGCAGAGATATCTCAGGGGGCAAAATAACAGATACGCAGTATTTT; CDR3: CASRDISGGKITDTQYF
J: TRBJ2-5; size: -; V: TRBV6-6; D: TRBD1; DNA: TGTGCCAGCAGCCCGGTTACAGGGGTTGAAAAGACCCAGTACTTC; CDR3: CASSPVTGVEKTQYF
J: TRBJ2-2; size: -; V: TRBV6-4; D: -; DNA: TGTGCCAGCAGTGACGACAGAAGGGGCACCGGGGAGCTGTTTTTT; CDR3: CASSDDRRGTGELFF
J: TRBJ1-2; size: -; V: TRBV27; D: TRBD1; DNA: TGTGCCAGCAGTCCAAGAGACAGGGTAGGGGGCTACACCTTC; CDR3: CASSPRDRVGGYTF
J: TRBJ2-7; size: -; V: TRBV28; D: -; DNA: TGTGCCAGCAGACAGGGCCCCTACGAGCAGTACTTC; CDR3: CASRQGPYEQYF
J: TRBJ2-7; size: -; V: TRBV7-3; D: TRBD2; DNA: TGTGCCAGCAGCTTAACTAGCGGGAGCCCTACCTACGAGCAGTACTTC; CDR3: CASSLTSGSPTYEQYF
J: TRBJ2-5; size: -; V: TRBV6-5; D: TRBD2; DNA: TGTGCCAGCAGTTCACTAGCGTTTGGAGAGACCCAGTACTTC; CDR3: CASSSLAFGETQYF
J: TRBJ2-1; size: -; V: TRBV2; D: TRBD2; DNA: TGTGCCAGCAGAGGACTAGCGGGAAGGTACAATGAGCAGTTCTTC; CDR3: CASRGLAGRYNEQFF
J: TRBJ1-3; size: few; V: TRBV28; D: TRBD1; DNA: TGTGCCAGCACGCCCCTCGGACAGGGAGCTGGAAACACCATATATTTT; CDR3: CASTPLGQGAGNTIYF
J: TRBJ2-2; size: -; V: TRBV28; D: -; DNA: TGTGCCAGCAGTACGAGGGGGACCGGGGAGCTGTTTTTT; CDR3: CASSTRGTGELFF
J: TRBJ1-3; size: -; V: TRBV15; D: -; DNA: TGTGCCACCAGCAGAGAGAAACAGGGTGCTGGAAACACCATATATTTT; CDR3: CATSREKQGAGNTIYF
J: TRBJ2-3; size: -; V: TRBV6-4; D: -; DNA: TGTGCCAGCAGTGAGTCCCAGGGTCCAGATACGCAGTATTTT; CDR3: CASSESQGPDTQYF
J: TRBJ2-7; size: -; V: TRBV7-2; D: TRBD2; DNA: TGTGCCAGCAGCGCGGCTAGCGGGTCCTCCTACGAGCAGTACTTC; CDR3: CASSAASGSSYEQYF
J: TRBJ1-2; size: -; V: TRBV6-5; D: -; DNA: TGTGCCAGCAGTTACTCGAAAACAGGGTCTGGCTACACCTTC; CDR3: CASSYSKTGSGYTF
J: TRBJ1-2; size: -; V: TRBV5-4; D: -; DNA: TGTGCCAGCCACCGTAGGGGGTTTAGTTATGGCTACACCTTC; CDR3: CASHRRGFSYGYTF
J: TRBJ1-1; size: -; V: TRBV28; D: -; DNA: TGTGCCAGCAGTTTATCAGGGTGGAGGGTAGCTTTCTTT; CDR3: CASSLSGWRVAFF
J: TRBJ1-5; size: -; V: TRBV6-5; D: -; DNA: TGTGCCAGCAGTTACTCGGGGCCAGGCCATCAGCCCCAGCATTTT; CDR3: CASSYSGPGHQPQHF
J: TRBJ2-1; size: -; V: TRBV4-1; D: -; DNA: TGCGCCAGCAGCCAGGCCCTCCCGGGGATTGGGCGGACCTACAATGAGCAGTTCTTC; CDR3: CASSQALPGIGRTYNEQFF
J: TRBJ2-6; size: once; V: TRBV9; D: TRBD1; DNA: TGTGCCAGCAGCGCACGGACAGGGGGTCCTGGGGCCAACGTCCTGACTTTC; CDR3: CASSARTGGPGANVLTF
J: TRBJ1-2; size: -; V: TRBV30; D: -; DNA: TGTGCCTGGAGCGTAGACTACTATGGCTACACCTTC; CDR3: CAWSVDYYGYTF
J: TRBJ2-1; size: -; V: TRBV2; D: TRBD1; DNA: TGTGCCAGCAGTGGACAGGGACGGTACAATGAGCAGTTCTTC; CDR3: CASSGQGRYNEQFF
J: TRBJ2-3; size: -; V: TRBV30; D: -; DNA: TGTGCCTGGGGCCAGTTAGATACGCAGTATTTT; CDR3: CAWGQLDTQYF
J: TRBJ1-1; size: -; V: TRBV9; D: TRBD1; DNA: TGTGCCAGCAGCGAGGGGGACAGCCACACTGAAGCTTTCTTT; CDR3: CASSEGDSHTEAFF
J: TRBJ1-2; size: once; V: TRBV28; D: TRBD1; DNA: TGTGCCAGCAGTTTATGGGCAGGGGGGAGGTATGGCTACACCTTC; CDR3: CASSLWAGGRYGYTF
J: TRBJ1-1; size: few; V: TRBV15; D: TRBD1; DNA: TGTGCCACCAGCAGAGACCGGGGACAGGGACCCACTGAAGCTTTCTTT; CDR3: CATSRDRGQGPTEAFF
J: TRBJ2-7; size: -; V: TRBV9; D: TRBD2; DNA: TGTGCCAGCAGCCGCGGGGGAGGGACGTCCTACGAGCAGTACTTC; CDR3: CASSRGGGTSYEQYF
J: TRBJ1-1; size: -; V: TRBV5-1; D: -; DNA: TGCGCCAGCAGCTTGGTGGAGGGCACTGAAGCTTTCTTT; CDR3: CASSLVEGTEAFF
J: TRBJ1-1; size: few; V: TRBV2; D: -; DNA: TGTGCCAGCAGGGCGGGAGAGAACACTGAAGCTTTCTTT; CDR3: CASRAGENTEAFF
J: TRBJ2-3; size: few; V: TRBV7-9; D: TRBD2; DNA: TGTGCCAGCAGCTCTCTAGCGGGCGAGGTAGATACGCAGTATTTT; CDR3: CASSSLAGEVDTQYF
J: TRBJ1-1; size: -; V: TRBV5-6; D: -; DNA: TGTGCCAGCAGCTTAGATCTCACAGGGAACACTGAAGCTTTCTTT; CDR3: CASSLDLTGNTEAFF
J: TRBJ1-2; size: once; V: TRBV7-2; D: -; DNA: TGTGCCAGCAGCGGGGGGGGCTACACCTTC; CDR3: CASSGGGYTF
J: TRBJ1-2; size: -; V: TRBV7-8; D: TRBD1; DNA: TGTGCCAGCAGCTCCTACAGGGGGGTCGACTATGGCTACACCTTC; CDR3: CASSSYRGVDYGYTF
J: TRBJ1-6; size: -; V: TRBV7-8; D: TRBD1; DNA: TGTGCCAGCAGCTCACTCAGGGGGCACTCACCCCTCCACTTT; CDR3: CASSSLRGHSPLHF
J: TRBJ1-3; size: -; V: TRBV11-3; D: TRBD1; DNA: TGTGCCAGCAGCCCCCGGACAGGAGACACCATATATTTT; CDR3: CASSPRTGDTIYF
J: TRBJ1-4; size: -; V: TRBV18; D: -; DNA: TGTGCCAGCTCACCATGGGGGGATGAAAAACTGTTTTTT; CDR3: CASSPWGDEKLFF
J: TRBJ1-1; size: few; V: TRBV30; D: -; DNA: TGTGCCTGGCGGATCCTGAGGCTAAACACTGAAGCTTTCTTT; CDR3: CAWRILRLNTEAFF
J: TRBJ1-6; size: -; V: TRBV5-1; D: TRBD1; DNA: TGCGCCAGCAGCTTTGACGGGGACAGTCGAAATTCACCCCTCCACTTT; CDR3: CASSFDGDSRNSPLHF
J: TRBJ2-1; size: -; V: TRBV15; D: TRBD2; DNA: TGTGCCACCAAAGACGGGAGGGCCCTTGAGCAGTTCTTC; CDR3: CATKDGRALEQFF
J: TRBJ1-3; size: few; V: TRBV5-4; D: -; DNA: TGTGCCAGCAGCTTAGGTAGGGGCGGAGGAAACACCATATATTTT; CDR3: CASSLGRGGGNTIYF